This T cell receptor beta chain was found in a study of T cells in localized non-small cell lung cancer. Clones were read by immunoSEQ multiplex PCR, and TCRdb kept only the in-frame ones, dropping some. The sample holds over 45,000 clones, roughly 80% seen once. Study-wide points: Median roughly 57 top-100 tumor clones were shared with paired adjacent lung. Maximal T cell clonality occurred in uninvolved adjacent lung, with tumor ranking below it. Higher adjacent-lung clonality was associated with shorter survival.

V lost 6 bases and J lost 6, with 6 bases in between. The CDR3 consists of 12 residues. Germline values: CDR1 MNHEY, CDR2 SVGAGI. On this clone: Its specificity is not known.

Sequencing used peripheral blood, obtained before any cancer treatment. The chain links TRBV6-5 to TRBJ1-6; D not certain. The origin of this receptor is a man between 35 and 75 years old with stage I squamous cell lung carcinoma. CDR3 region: CASREGNSPLHF. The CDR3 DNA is TGTGCCAGCAGGGAGGGTAATTCACCCCTCCACTTT.